This T cell receptor (beta chain) comes out of a study of blood T cell repertoires in COVID-19. About the research overall: Sites across the United States, Italy and Spain contributed samples from acute and convalescent COVID-19. The analysed material was cDNA or gDNA that came from T cells, B-cell-depleted T cells, or PBMCs.

The CDR3 runs 20 residues. Losses at the gene ends were 4 bases for V and 2 bases for J; bases not matched to a gene: 21. The germline gives CDR1 LGHNA, CDR2 YNFKEQ. Assay: immunoSEQ multiplex PCR; the TCRdb copy retains only in-frame clones and omits some. The sample yields 300,000 to 450,000 clones, roughly 91% seen once. Adults between roughly 18 and 95 years of age took part from 24 US areas. The TCR sequence derives from a woman aged 18-29 years who had recovered from COVID-19. Sequencing used PBMCs or T cells enriched from blood (not recorded which). J is TRBJ2-5 and V is TRBV4-2; 8 bases agree with TRBD2. CDR3 nucleotides: TGTGCCAGCAGCCCACTTTTATCAATAAAAGCGGGGGACACACAAGAGACCCAGTACTTC. It yields the protein CASSPLLSIKAGDTQETQYF.